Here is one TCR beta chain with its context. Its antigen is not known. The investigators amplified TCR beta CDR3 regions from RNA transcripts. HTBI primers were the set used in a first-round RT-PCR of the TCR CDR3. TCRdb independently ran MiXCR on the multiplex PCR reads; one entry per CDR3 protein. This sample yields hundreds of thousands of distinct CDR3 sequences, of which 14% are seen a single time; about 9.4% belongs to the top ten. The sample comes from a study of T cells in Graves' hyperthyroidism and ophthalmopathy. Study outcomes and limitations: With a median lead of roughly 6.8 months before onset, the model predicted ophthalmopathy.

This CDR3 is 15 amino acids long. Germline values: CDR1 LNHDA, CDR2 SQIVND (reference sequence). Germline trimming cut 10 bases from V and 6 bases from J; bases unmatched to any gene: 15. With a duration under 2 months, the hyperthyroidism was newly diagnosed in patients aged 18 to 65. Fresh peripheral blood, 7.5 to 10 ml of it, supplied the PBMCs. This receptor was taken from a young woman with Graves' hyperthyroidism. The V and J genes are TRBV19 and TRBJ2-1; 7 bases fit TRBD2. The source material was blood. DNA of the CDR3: TGTGCCACCAGTGATCGGCCGCGGGGGTCCAATGAGCAGTTCTTC. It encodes CATSDRPRGSNEQFF. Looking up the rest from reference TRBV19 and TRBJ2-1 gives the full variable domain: DGGITQSPKYLFRKEGQNVTLSCEQNLNHDAMYWYRQDPGQGLRLIYYSQIVNDFQKGDIAEGYSVSREKKESFPLTVTSAQKNPTAFYLCATSDRPRGSNEQFFGPGTRLTVL.